This T cell receptor (beta chain) was found in a study of blood T cell repertoires in COVID-19. Study-level information: Spain, Italy and the United States supplied samples that represented acute and convalescent COVID-19. In each case, the material was cDNA or gDNA derived from T cells, B-cell-depleted T cells, or PBMCs.

The sample holds a few counts of this clone. Trimming took 5 bases from V and 1 from J; bases not matched to a gene: 12. The CDR3 extends over 18 amino acids. Germline CDR1 is PRHDT and CDR2 is FYEKMQ (reference sequence). In the original workflow: Reference gene primer amplification gave nucleated cell count estimates. The protocol was immunoSEQ multiplex PCR, while the TCRdb copy is restricted to in-frame clones and leaves out a portion. V, J and clone size reflect that table, while D and trimming were determined from the DNA. Of 120,000 to 150,000 clones in the sample, about 87% were seen once. This TCR came from a woman aged 50 to 60 with active or convalescent COVID-19. This sequence joins TRBV13 and TRBJ2-2, with 8 nucleotides matching TRBD2. Specimen: peripheral blood. Here the CDR3 DNA reads TGTGCCAGCAGCCGGGGACTAGGGGTGCGGATGAACACCGGGGAGCTGTTTTTT. Encoded protein: CASSRGLGVRMNTGELFF.